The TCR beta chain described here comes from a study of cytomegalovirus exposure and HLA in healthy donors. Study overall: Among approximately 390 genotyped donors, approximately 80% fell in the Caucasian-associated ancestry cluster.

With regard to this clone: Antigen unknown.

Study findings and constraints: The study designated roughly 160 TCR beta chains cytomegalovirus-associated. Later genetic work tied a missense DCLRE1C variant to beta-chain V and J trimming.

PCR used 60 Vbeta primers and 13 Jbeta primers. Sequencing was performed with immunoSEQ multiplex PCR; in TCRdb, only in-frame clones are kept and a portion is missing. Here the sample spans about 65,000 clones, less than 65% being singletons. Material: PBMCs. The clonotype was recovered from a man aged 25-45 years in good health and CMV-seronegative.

CDR3 in DNA: TGTGCCAGCAGCTTGGGTCAGGGGGTACGATCAATCTATGGCTACACCTTC. Protein product: CASSLGQGVRSIYGYTF. This chain uses TRBV5-4 with TRBJ1-2; 7 bases fit TRBD1. The CDR3 is 17 residues long. With V trimmed by 0 bases and J by 4 bases, 12 bases remained unmatched. Per the germline V gene, CDR1 is SGHNT and CDR2 is YYREEE (reference sequence).